This T cell receptor beta chain was documented in a study of shared clonotypes between healthy human individuals. Remarks on this clone: Its antigen is undetermined. Since the CDR3 does not end with the conserved phenylalanine or tryptophan, this likely comes from a read error.

Clones were sequenced by immunoSEQ multiplex PCR, and TCRdb holds only the in-frame ones, with some missing. The sample yields over 2 million clones, 85% to 95% seen once. The CDR3 is 15 residues long. The germline gives CDR1 SGHRS, CDR2 YFSETQ. Trimming removed 4 bases at V and 6 bases at J, with 19 bases between. Those who donated were healthy HIV-negative adults, with no recent acute infections or vaccinations reported. Study results and caveats: Blood alone was sampled, and tissue repertoires likely differ.

Sample: naive CD4+ T cells from PBMCs. The subset here: CD45RA+ positively selected. The chain carries TRBV5-1 and TRBJ1-2; a possible D gene is TRBD1 (6 bases). The origin of this receptor is a man in his late teens or twenties in good health. Some clones in this sample may be carry-over from other donors' samples. The CDR3 DNA follows: TGCGCCAGCAGCATCACCCCGGCAGGGGCGGATGGCTACACCCTC. It is translated as CASSITPAGADGYTL.